A selection of T cell receptor beta chains follows, all from one sample in a study of blood T cell repertoires in COVID-19. Sequencing used immunoSEQ multiplex PCR; TCRdb keeps in-frame clones, though not all of them. The sample holds 200,000 or so clones, roughly 80% seen once. The sequencing input was peripheral blood. The receptors were gathered from a woman between 55 and 75 years old with acute or convalescent COVID-19. Both conserved end residues are part of each CDR3. A D gene is named only where the DNA matches it firmly. For some rows the clone size is stated as once, few or many, or as a class when expanded; others skip it.

abundance	v_gene	d_gene	j_gene	CDR3aa	CDR3nt
-	TRBV9	TRBD1	TRBJ2-1	CASSPTGDLNSEQFF	TGTGCCAGCAGCCCAACAGGGGATCTAAACTCGGAGCAGTTCTTC
few	TRBV19	-	TRBJ1-2	CASSNRAYGYTF	TGTGCCAGTAGTAACAGGGCTTATGGCTACACCTTC
-	TRBV6-1	-	TRBJ1-1	CASSESTVLNTEAFF	TGTGCCAGCAGTGAATCGACAGTCCTAAACACTGAAGCTTTCTTT
-	TRBV7-9	-	TRBJ2-7	CASSYDRPTGEQYF	TGTGCCAGCAGCTATGACAGGCCCACGGGAGAGCAGTACTTC
-	TRBV6-6	-	TRBJ1-3	CASSYSVGGPGNTIYF	TGTGCCAGCAGTTACAGTGTCGGGGGACCTGGAAACACCATATATTTT
-	TRBV7-2	-	TRBJ1-3	CASSLITTDTGNTIYF	TGTGCCAGCAGCTTAATAACGACAGACACTGGAAACACCATATATTTT
-	TRBV5-4	-	TRBJ2-5	CASSLEAEETQYF	TGTGCCAGCAGCTTGGAAGCCGAAGAGACCCAGTACTTC
once	TRBV15	-	TRBJ1-4	CATSRDLGGRYEKLFF	TGTGCCACCAGCAGAGATCTTGGGGGCCGTTATGAAAAACTGTTTTTT
-	TRBV19	TRBD2	TRBJ2-1	CASSTPGRYNEQFF	TGTGCCAGTAGTACCCCCGGGAGGTACAATGAGCAGTTCTTC
-	TRBV9	TRBD1	TRBJ1-1	CASSSSRDRDTEAFF	TGTGCCAGCAGCTCGAGCCGGGACAGGGATACTGAAGCTTTCTTT
-	TRBV4-2	-	TRBJ1-2	CASSQTDRNYGYTF	TGTGCCAGCAGCCAAACCGACAGGAACTATGGCTACACCTTC
-	TRBV7-2	-	TRBJ1-2	CASSVEDRGGYGYTF	TGTGCCAGCAGCGTAGAGGATCGAGGGGGTTATGGCTACACCTTC
-	TRBV2	TRBD1	TRBJ1-2	CASSESYRGLDGYTF	TGTGCCAGCAGTGAAAGCTACAGGGGGCTTGATGGCTACACCTTC
-	TRBV6-2/TRBV6-3	TRBD2	TRBJ2-4	CASSLGGAGLAKNIQYF	TGTGCCAGCAGCCTCGGGGGGGCGGGCCTAGCCAAAAACATTCAGTACTTC
-	TRBV7-6	-	TRBJ2-2	CASTPAPSAYTGELFF	TGTGCCAGCACCCCAGCCCCCAGCGCTTACACCGGGGAGCTGTTTTTT
-	TRBV5-5	-	TRBJ2-5	CASSLGRQFQETQYF	TGTGCCAGCAGCTTGGGGCGACAGTTCCAAGAGACCCAGTACTTC
-	TRBV7-8	-	TRBJ2-7	CASSDGVPPYEQYF	TGTGCCAGCAGCGATGGAGTACCTCCCTACGAGCAGTACTTC
-	TRBV18	TRBD1	TRBJ1-1	CASSPQIQGGNTEAFF	TGTGCCAGCTCACCACAAATACAGGGGGGAAACACTGAAGCTTTCTTT
-	TRBV24-1	-	TRBJ1-2	CATSRDTNYGYTF	TGTGCCACCAGTCGGGACACCAACTATGGCTACACCTTC
-	TRBV18	TRBD2	TRBJ2-2	CASSRLAGSGELFF	TGTGCCAGCTCACGACTAGCCGGGTCCGGGGAGCTGTTTTTT
-	TRBV3-1/TRBV3-2	TRBD2	TRBJ2-7	CASSPGTSPYYEQYF	TGTGCCAGCAGCCCCGGGACTAGCCCTTACTACGAGCAGTACTTC
few	TRBV27	TRBD1	TRBJ1-1	CASSLLGQGGRTEAFF	TGTGCCAGCAGTTTATTAGGACAGGGAGGGCGCACTGAAGCTTTCTTT
-	TRBV20-1	-	TRBJ2-7	CSASSGNYEQYF	TGCAGTGCTAGTTCGGGGAACTACGAGCAGTACTTC